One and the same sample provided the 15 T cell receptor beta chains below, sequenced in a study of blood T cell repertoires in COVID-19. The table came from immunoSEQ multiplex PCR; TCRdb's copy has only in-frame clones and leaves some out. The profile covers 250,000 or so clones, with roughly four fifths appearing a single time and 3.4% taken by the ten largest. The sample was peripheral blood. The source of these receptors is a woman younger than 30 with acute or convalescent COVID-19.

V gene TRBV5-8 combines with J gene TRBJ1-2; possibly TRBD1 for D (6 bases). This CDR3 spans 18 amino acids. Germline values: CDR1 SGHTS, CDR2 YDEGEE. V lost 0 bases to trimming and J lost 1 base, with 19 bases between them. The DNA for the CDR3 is TGTGCCAGCAGCTTGGGCAACCCCGGGCAGGGGAGTAACTATGGCTACACCTTC. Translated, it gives CASSLGNPGQGSNYGYTF.

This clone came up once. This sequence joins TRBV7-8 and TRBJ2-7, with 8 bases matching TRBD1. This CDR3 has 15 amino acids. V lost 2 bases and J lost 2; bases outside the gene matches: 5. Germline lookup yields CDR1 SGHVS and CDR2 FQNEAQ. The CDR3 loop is CASSLRRTGTYEQYF. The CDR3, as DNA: TGTGCCAGCAGCTTACGGCGGACAGGGACCTACGAGCAGTACTTC.

The CDR3 DNA reads TGTGCCAGCAGGGCGGGACAGGGGGTCTATACGCAGTATTTT. It specifies CASRAGQGVYTQYF. This chain links TRBV6-5 with TRBJ2-3; 11 bases are shared with TRBD1. Germline lookup yields CDR1 MNHEY and CDR2 SVGAGI. V lost 6 bases, J lost 7 bases, and 6 bases stayed unmatched. The CDR3 is made up of 14 amino acids.

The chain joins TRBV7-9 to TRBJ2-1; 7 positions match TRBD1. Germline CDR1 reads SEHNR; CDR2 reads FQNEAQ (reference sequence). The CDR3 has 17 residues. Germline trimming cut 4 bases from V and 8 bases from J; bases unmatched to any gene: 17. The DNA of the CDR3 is TGTGCCAGCAGCTCCCAACAGGGGACCCTAGCTGGGGATGAGCAGTTCTTC. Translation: CASSSQQGTLAGDEQFF.

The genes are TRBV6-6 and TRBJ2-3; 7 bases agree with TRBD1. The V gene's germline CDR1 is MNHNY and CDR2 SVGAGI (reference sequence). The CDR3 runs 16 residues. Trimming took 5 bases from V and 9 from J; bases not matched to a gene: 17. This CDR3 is CASSAGTALAEGTQYF. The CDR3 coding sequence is TGTGCCAGCAGTGCCGGGACAGCCCTCGCGGAAGGGACGCAGTATTTT.

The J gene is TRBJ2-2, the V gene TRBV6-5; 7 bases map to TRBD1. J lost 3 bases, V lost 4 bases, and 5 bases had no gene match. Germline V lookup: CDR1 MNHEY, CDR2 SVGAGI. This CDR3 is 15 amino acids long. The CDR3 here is CASSLQGPYTGELFF. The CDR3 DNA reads TGTGCCAGCAGTTTACAGGGGCCATACACCGGGGAGCTGTTTTTT.

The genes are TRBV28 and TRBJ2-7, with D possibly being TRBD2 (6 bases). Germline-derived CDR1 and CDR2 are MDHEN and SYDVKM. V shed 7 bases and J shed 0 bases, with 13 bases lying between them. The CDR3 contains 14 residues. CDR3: CASTPGGSSYEQYF. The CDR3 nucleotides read TGTGCCAGCACTCCCGGAGGGAGCTCCTACGAGCAGTACTTC.

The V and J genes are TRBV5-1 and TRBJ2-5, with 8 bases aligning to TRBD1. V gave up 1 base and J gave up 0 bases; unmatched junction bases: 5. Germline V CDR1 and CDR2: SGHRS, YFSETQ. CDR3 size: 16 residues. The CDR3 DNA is TGCGCCAGCAGCTTGCAGGGGGCAGGAAACCAAGAGACCCAGTACTTC. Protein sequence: CASSLQGAGNQETQYF.

The CDR3 sequence: CASSETGDYEQYF. CDR3 sequence (DNA): TGTGCCAGCAGTGAGACCGGGGACTACGAGCAGTACTTC. This sequence joins TRBV28 and TRBJ2-7, with D maybe TRBD2 (5 bases). Germline CDR1 reads MDHEN; CDR2 reads SYDVKM. With 5 bases removed from V and 3 bases from J, the gap between germline ends came to 11 bases. The CDR3 consists of 13 residues.

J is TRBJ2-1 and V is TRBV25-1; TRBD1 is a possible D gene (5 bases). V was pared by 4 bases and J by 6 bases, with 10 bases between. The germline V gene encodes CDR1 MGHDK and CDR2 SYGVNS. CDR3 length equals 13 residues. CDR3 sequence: CASSAPGINEQFF. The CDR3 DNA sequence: TGTGCCAGCAGTGCCCCAGGGATCAATGAGCAGTTCTTC.

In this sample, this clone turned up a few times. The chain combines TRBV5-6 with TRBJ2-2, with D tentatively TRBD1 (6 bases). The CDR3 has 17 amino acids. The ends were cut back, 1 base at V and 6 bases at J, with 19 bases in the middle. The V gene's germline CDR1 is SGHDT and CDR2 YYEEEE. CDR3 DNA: TGTGCCAGCAGCTTGAAGGCGACAGGAGCCTTCGCCGGGGAGCTGTTTTTT. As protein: CASSLKATGAFAGELFF.

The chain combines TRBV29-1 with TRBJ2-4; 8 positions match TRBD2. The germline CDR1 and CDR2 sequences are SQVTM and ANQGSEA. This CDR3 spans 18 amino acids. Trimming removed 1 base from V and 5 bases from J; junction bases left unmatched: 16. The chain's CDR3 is CSVEGLVEAGVGQNIQYF. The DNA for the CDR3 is TGCAGCGTTGAAGGGCTTGTCGAAGCGGGAGTTGGTCAAAACATTCAGTACTTC.

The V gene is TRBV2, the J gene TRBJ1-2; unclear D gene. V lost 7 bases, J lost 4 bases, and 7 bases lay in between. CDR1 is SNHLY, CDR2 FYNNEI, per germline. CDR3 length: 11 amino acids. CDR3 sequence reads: CASTRSYGYTF. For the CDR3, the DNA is TGTGCCAGCACGAGGTCCTATGGCTACACCTTC.

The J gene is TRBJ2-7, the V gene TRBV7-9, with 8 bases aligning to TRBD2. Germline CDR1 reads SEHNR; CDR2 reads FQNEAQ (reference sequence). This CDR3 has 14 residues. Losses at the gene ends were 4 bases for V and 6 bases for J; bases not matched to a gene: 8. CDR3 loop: CASSSGTSSPEQYF. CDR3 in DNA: TGTGCCAGCAGCTCCGGGACTAGTTCCCCCGAGCAGTACTTC.

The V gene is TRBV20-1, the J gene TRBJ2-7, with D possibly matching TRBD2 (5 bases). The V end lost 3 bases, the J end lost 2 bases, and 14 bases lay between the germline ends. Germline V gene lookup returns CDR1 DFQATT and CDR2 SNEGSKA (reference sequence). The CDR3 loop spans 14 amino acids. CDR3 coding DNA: TGCAGTGCTAGTAGGCTAGCATTTACCTACGAGCAGTACTTC. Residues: CSASRLAFTYEQYF.